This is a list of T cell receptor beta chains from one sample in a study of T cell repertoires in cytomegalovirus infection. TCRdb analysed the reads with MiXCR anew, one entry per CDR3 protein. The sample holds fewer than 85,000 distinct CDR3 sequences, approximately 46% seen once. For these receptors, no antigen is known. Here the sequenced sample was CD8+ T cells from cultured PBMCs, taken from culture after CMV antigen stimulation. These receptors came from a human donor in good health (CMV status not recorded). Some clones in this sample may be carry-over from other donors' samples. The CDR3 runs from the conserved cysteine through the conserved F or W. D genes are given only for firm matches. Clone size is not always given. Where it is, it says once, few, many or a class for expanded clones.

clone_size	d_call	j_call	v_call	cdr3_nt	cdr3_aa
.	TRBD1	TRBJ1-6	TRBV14	TGTGCCAGCAGCCAAGATCGGACAGGCAATTATAATTCACCCCTCCACTTT	CASSQDRTGNYNSPLHF
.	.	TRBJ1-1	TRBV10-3	TGTGCCATCAGTGAGTTGTCAGGGAAGAACACTGAAGCTTTCTTT	CAISELSGKNTEAFF
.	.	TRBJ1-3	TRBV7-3	TGTGCCAGCACCCCTTGGTTGAGCCAGGGCCAGAGTGGAAACACCATATATTTT	CASTPWLSQGQSGNTIYF
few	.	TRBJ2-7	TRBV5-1	TGCGCCAGCAGCGGGTGGCCAGGGGGCACTAGCGACGAGCAGTACTTC	CASSGWPGGTSDEQYF
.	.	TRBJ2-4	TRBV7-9	TGTGCCAGCAGCTCCTCTAACCCCGCCAAAAACATTCAGTACTTC	CASSSSNPAKNIQYF
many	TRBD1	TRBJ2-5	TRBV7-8	TGTGCCAGCAGCTGGGGGACAGGGGAACGAGAGACCCAGTACTTC	CASSWGTGERETQYF
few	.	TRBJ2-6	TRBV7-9	TGTGCCAGCAGCCAGGACGGGTACTCTGGGGCCAACGTCCTGACTTTC	CASSQDGYSGANVLTF
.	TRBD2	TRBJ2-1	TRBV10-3	TGTGCCATCAGTGATAGAGCGGGGGGGCCAAGGAATGAGCAGTTCTTC	CAISDRAGGPRNEQFF
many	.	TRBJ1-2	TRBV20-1	TGCAGTGCTAGAGATCAAGAGCCCCGTCGTGACTATGGCTACACCTTC	CSARDQEPRRDYGYTF
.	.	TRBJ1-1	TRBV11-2	TGTGCCAGCAGCCTCTGGACGTTAAACATGAACACTGAATCTTTCTTT	CASSLWTLNMNTESFF
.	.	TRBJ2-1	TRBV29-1	TGCAGCGTTTACGGGTTTAGCAAAGGTGGGCAGTTCTTC	CSVYGFSKGGQFF
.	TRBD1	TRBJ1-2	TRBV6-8	TGTGCCACCTCGGGACAGGGCTATGGCTACACCTTC	CATSGQGYGYTF
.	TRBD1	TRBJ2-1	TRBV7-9	TGTGCCAGCAGCTATCAGGGGGATGAGCAGTTCTTC	CASSYQGDEQFF
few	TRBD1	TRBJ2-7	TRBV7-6	TGTGCCAGCAGCCTGGGGACAGGGCCTGCCTACGAGCAGTACTTC	CASSLGTGPAYEQYF
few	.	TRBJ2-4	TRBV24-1	TGTGCCACCAGTGCGGTTGGGGACGCCAAAAACATTCAGTACTTC	CATSAVGDAKNIQYF
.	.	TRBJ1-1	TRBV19	TGTGCCAGTAGTAAAGGGGTGACTGAAGCTTTCTTT	CASSKGVTEAFF
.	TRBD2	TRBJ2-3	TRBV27	TGTGCCAGCAGTCCCCTGGGGGAGGGGACAGATACGCAGTATTTT	CASSPLGEGTDTQYF
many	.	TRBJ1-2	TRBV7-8	TGTGCCAGCAGCCCCCTTACATCGGGGACGGGCTATGGCTACACCTTC	CASSPLTSGTGYGYTF
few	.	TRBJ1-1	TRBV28	TGTGCCAGCAGTCCCCGCGGGGGGCTCAACACTGAAGCTTTCTTT	CASSPRGGLNTEAFF
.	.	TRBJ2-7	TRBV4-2	TGTGCCAGCAGCCAAAAAGTGGGAGGCGGACAAACTTACGAGCAGTACTTC	CASSQKVGGGQTYEQYF
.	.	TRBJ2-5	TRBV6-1	TGTGCCAGCGGGGGGTCGCGGCAAGAGACCCAGTACTTC	CASGGSRQETQYF
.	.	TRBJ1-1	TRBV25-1	TGTGCCAGCGGTGGGACTGAAGCTTTCTTT	CASGGTEAFF
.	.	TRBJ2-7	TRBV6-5	TGTGCCAGCAGTTACTCGCCCCAAATACAGAGAAGTAGCTCCTACGAGCAGTACTTC	CASSYSPQIQRSSSYEQYF
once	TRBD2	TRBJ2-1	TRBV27	TGTGCCAGCAGTTTTGCGACTAGCGGGGACAATGAGCAGTTCTTC	CASSFATSGDNEQFF
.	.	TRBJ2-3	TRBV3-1	TGTGCCAGCAGTCCTGGAGCCGCAGATACGCAGTATTTT	CASSPGAADTQYF
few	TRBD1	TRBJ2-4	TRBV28	TGTGCCAGCAGTCCACCAGGGGGTACGACCAAAAACATTCAGTACTTC	CASSPPGGTTKNIQYF
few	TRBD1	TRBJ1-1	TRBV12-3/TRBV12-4	TGTGCCAGCAGCCCCGGGACAGTTGAAGCTTTCTTT	CASSPGTVEAFF
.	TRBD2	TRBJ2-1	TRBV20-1	TGCAGTGCTTCCACCGGGACTAGCGGGAGGGAGCAGTTCTTC	CSASTGTSGREQFF
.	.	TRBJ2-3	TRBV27	TGTGCCAGCAGCCGCCCGGGAGAGGCAGATACGCAGTATTTT	CASSRPGEADTQYF
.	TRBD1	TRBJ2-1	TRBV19	TGTGCCAGTAGTATAAGGGACAGCCTCTACAATGAGCAGTTCTTC	CASSIRDSLYNEQFF
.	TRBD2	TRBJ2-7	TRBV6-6	TGTGCCAGCAGCTCATCAGCGGGGCCCTCCGCCTACGAGCAGTACTTC	CASSSSAGPSAYEQYF
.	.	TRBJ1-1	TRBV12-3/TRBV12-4	TGTGCCAGCAGTTTGCTCGCCACTGAAGCTTTCTTT	CASSLLATEAFF
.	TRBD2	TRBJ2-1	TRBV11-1	TGTGCCAGCAGCCCCACGGGAGCTAGCGGGGGGAATGAGCAGTTCTTC	CASSPTGASGGNEQFF
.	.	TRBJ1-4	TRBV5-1	TGCGCCAGCAGCACGGACGGTGAAAAACTGTTTTTT	CASSTDGEKLFF
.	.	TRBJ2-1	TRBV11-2	TGTGCCAGCAGCTTATCGGGGGGCCGCTACAATGAGCAGTTCTTC	CASSLSGGRYNEQFF
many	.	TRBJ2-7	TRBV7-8	TGTGCCAGCAGCTCGCTTTGGGACGAAGGCGAGCAGTACTTC	CASSSLWDEGEQYF
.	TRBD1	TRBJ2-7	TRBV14	TGTGCCAGCAGCCAACCGGGACAGGGCCACGAGCAGTACTTC	CASSQPGQGHEQYF
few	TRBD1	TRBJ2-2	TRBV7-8	TGTGCCAGCAGCTTAGTTAGGGGGCTAGCCGGGGAGCTGTTTTTT	CASSLVRGLAGELFF
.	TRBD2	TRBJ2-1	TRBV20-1	TGCAGTGCGTGGGAAGGACTAGCCCTCACCGACAATGAGCAGTTCTTC	CSAWEGLALTDNEQFF
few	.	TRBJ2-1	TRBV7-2	TGTGCCAGCAGCCTCCTCCTTTCAGGGGAGCAGTTCTTC	CASSLLLSGEQFF
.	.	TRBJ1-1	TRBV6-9	TGTGCCAGCAGTTCCCCAGAACCTCACACGGAAGCTTTCTTT	CASSSPEPHTEAFF
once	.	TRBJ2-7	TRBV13	TGTGCCAGCAGCTTCCGGGGAGCTATGTACGAGCAGTACTTC	CASSFRGAMYEQYF
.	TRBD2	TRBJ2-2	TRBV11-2	TGTGCCAGCAGCTCAAGCGGGGGGGCGGGGAGGGAGCTGTTTTTT	CASSSSGGAGRELFF
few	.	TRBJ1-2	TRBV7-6	TGTGCCAGCAGCTTAGGGAGCTTATATGGCTACACCTTC	CASSLGSLYGYTF
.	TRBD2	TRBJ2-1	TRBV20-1	TGCAGTGCTAGAGAGTCCAGCGGGACCCTTTACAATGAGCAGTTCTTC	CSARESSGTLYNEQFF
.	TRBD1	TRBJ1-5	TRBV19	TGTGCCAGTAGTATGGGACAGGGGAACAATCAGCCCCAGCATTTT	CASSMGQGNNQPQHF